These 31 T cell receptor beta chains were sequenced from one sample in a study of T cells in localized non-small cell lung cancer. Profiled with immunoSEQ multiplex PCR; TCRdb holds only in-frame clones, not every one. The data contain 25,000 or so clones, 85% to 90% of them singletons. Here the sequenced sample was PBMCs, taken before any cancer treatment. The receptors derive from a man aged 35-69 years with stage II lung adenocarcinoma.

Here the CDR3 DNA reads TGTGCCAGCAGCTCCCCGGGAGCTTCCTACGAGCAGTACTTC. Translating gives CASSSPGASYEQYF. The chain combines TRBV7-9 with TRBJ2-7, with D perhaps TRBD2 (6 bases). V was clipped by 4 bases and J by 1 base, with 11 bases between them. The CDR3 is made up of 14 amino acids. CDR1 and CDR2 (germline): SEHNR, FQNEAQ (reference sequence).

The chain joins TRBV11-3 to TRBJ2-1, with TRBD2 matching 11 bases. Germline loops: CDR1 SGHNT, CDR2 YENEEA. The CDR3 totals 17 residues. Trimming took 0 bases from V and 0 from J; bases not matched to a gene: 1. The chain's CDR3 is CASSLELAGVSYNEQFF. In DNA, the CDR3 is TGTGCCAGCAGCTTAGAACTAGCGGGAGTCTCCTACAATGAGCAGTTCTTC.

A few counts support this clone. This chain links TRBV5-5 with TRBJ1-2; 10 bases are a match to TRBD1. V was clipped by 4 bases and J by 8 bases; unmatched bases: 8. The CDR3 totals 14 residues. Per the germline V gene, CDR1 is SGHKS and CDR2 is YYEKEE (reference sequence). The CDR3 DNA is TGTGCCAGCAGCGGCGGGACAGGGGCTAGGGGCTACACCTTC. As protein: CASSGGTGARGYTF.

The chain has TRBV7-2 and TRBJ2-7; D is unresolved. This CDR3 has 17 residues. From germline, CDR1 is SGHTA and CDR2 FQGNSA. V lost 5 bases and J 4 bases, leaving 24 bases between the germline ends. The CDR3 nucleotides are TGTGCCAGCAGCGGCCGGTCCGCAGCAGATAGGCTTTACGAGCAGTACTTC. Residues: CASSGRSAADRLYEQYF.

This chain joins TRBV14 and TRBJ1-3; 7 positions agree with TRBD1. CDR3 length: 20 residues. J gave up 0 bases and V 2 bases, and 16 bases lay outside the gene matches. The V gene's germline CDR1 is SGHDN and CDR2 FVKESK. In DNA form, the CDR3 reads TGTGCCAGCAGCCAAACTTGGACAGGAACCCCTTCCACCTCTGGAAACACCATATATTTT. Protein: CASSQTWTGTPSTSGNTIYF. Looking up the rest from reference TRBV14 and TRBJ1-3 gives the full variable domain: EAGVTQFPSHSVIEKGQTVTLRCDPISGHDNLYWYRRVMGKEIKFLLHFVKESKQDESGMPNNRFLAERTGGTYSTLKVQPAELEDSGVYFCASSQTWTGTPSTSGNTIYFGEGSWLTVV.

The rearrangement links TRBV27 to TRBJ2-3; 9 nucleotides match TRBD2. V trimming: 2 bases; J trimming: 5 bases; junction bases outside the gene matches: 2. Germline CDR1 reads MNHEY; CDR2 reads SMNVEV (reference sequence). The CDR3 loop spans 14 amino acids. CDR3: CASSLERGVDTQYF. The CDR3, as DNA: TGTGCCAGCAGTTTAGAGCGGGGGGTAGATACGCAGTATTTT.

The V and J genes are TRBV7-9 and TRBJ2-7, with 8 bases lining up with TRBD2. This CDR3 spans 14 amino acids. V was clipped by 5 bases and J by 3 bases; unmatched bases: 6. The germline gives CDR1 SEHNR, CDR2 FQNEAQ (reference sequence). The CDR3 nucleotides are TGTGCCAGCAGCCCCGGGACTAGGAACTACGAGCAGTACTTC. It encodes CASSPGTRNYEQYF.

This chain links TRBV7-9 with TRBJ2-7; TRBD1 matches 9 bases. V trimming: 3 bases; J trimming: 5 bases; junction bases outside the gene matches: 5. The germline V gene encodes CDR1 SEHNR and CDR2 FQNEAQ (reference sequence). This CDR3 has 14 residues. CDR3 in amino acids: CASSFPYRGHEQYF. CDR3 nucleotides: TGTGCCAGCAGCTTCCCTTACAGGGGGCACGAGCAGTACTTC. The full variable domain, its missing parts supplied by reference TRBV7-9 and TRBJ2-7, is DTGVSQNPRHKITKRGQNVTFRCDPISEHNRLYWYRQTLGQGPEFLTYFQNEAQLEKSRLLSDRFSAERPKGSFSTLEIQRTEQGDSAMYLCASSFPYRGHEQYFGPGTRLTVT.

The DNA of the CDR3 is TGTGCCAGCAGTTGGGAGCGCTCAGATACGCAGTATTTT. Protein: CASSWERSDTQYF. This rearrangement joins TRBV6-1 to TRBJ2-3; D possibly corresponds to TRBD2 (5 bases). Germline V gene lookup returns CDR1 MNHNS and CDR2 SASEGT. Trimming removed 5 bases from V and 4 bases from J, with 10 bases in between. This CDR3 is 13 amino acids long.

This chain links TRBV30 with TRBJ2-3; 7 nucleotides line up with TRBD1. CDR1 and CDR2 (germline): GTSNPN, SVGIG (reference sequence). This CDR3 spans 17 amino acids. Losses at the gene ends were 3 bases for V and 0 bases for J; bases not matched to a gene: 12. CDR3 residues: CAWSRDRTYPSTDTQYF. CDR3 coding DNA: TGTGCCTGGAGCCGGGACAGAACATATCCTAGCACAGATACGCAGTATTTT. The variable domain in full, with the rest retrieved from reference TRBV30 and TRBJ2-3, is SQTIHQWPATLVQPVGSPLSLECTVEGTSNPNLYWYRQAAGRGLQLLFYSVGIGQISSEVPQNLSASRPQDRQFILSSKKLLLSDSGFYLCAWSRDRTYPSTDTQYFGPGTRLTVL.

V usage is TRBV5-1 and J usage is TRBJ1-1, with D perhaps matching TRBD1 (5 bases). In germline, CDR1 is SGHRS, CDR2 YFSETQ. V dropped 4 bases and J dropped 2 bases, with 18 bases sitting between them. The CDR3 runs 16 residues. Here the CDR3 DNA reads TGCGCCAGCAGCCGTGACAGCAGCAAACGCAACACTGAAGCTTTCTTT. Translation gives CASSRDSSKRNTEAFF.

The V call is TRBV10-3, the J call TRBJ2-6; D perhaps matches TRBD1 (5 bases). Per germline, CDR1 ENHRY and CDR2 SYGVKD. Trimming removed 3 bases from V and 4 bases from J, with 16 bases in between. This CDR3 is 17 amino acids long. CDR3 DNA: TGTGCCATCAGTGATGGCCAGGGCCTCTCAGGGGCCAACGTCCTGACTTTC. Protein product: CAISDGQGLSGANVLTF.

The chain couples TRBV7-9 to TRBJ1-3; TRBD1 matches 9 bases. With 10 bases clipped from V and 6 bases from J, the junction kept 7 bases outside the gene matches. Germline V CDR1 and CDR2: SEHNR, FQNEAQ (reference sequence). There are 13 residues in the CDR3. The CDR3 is CAIPGQGINTIYF. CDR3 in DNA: TGTGCCATTCCGGGACAGGGAATAAACACCATATATTTT.

Here the CDR3 DNA reads TGTGCCAGCAGCTACTCTAGCGGCTCCTACAATGAGCAGTTCTTC. It codes for CASSYSSGSYNEQFF. The chain uses TRBV5-4 and TRBJ2-1; 7 bases agree with TRBD2. The length of the CDR3 is 15 residues. Germline-derived CDR1 and CDR2 are SGHNT and YYREEE (reference sequence). The V segment lost 3 bases and the J segment 0 bases; nucleotides outside the gene matches: 3.

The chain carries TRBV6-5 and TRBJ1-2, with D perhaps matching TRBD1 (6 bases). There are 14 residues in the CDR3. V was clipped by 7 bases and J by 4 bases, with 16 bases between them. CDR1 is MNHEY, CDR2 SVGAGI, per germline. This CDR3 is CASKDPKGGYGYTF. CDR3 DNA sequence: TGTGCCAGCAAAGACCCAAAAGGGGGCTATGGCTACACCTTC.

The CDR3 DNA reads TGTGCCATCAGTGAGGGGCAGGGGTTGGATCAGCCCCAGCATTTT. Translating it yields CAISEGQGLDQPQHF. The chain joins TRBV10-3 to TRBJ1-5, with a weak D call TRBD1 (6 bases). V lost 2 bases and J 5 bases, leaving 13 bases between the germline ends. The CDR3 extends over 15 amino acids. Germline loops: CDR1 ENHRY, CDR2 SYGVKD.

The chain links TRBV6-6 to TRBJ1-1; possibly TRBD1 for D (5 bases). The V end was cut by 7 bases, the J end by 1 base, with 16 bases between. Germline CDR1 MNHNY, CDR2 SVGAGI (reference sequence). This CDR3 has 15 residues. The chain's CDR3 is CASTQLGVGNTEAFF. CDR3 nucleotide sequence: TGTGCCAGCACCCAACTGGGGGTTGGGAACACTGAAGCTTTCTTT.

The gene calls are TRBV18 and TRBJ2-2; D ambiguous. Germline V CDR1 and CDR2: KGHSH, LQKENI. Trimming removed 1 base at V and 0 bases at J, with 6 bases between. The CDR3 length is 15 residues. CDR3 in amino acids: CASSPQYSNTGELFF. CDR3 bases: TGTGCCAGCTCACCACAATACTCGAACACCGGGGAGCTGTTTTTT.

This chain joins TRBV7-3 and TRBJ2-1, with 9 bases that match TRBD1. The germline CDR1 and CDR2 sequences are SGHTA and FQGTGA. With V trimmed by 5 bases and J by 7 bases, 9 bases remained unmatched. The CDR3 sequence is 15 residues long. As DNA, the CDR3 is TGTGCCAGCAGCCCGGGACAGGGATTGGGGAATGAGCAGTTCTTC. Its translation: CASSPGQGLGNEQFF. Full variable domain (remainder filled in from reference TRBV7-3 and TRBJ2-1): GAGVSQTPSNKVTEKGKYVELRCDPISGHTALYWYRQSLGQGPEFLIYFQGTGAADDSGLPNDRFFAVRPEGSVSTLKIQRTERGDSAVYLCASSPGQGLGNEQFFGPGTRLTVL.

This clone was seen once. The CDR3 bases are TGTGCCAGCTCCCCCGACCAGGATTCCTACGAGCAGTACTTC. Protein: CASSPDQDSYEQYF. The chain has TRBV18 and TRBJ2-7; the D is unclear. Germline CDR1 and CDR2: KGHSH and LQKENI. Trimming left V 6 bases short and J 1 base short, with 13 bases between. The CDR3 extends over 14 amino acids.

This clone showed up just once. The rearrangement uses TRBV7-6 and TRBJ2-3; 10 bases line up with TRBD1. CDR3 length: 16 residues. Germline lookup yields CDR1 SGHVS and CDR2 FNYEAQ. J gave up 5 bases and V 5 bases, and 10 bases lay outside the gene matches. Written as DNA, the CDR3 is TGTGCCAGCAGCCCCGCCCGACAGGGGGCATTAGATACGCAGTATTTT. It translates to CASSPARQGALDTQYF.

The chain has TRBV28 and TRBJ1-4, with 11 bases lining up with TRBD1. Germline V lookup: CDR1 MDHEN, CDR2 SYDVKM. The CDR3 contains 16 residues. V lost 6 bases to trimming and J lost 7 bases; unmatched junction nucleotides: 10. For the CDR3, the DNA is TGTGCCAGCAGCATAAACACCGGGACAGGGGGTGAAAAACTGTTTTTT. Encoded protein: CASSINTGTGGEKLFF. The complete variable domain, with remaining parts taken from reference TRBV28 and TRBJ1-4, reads DVKVTQSSRYLVKRTGEKVFLECVQDMDHENMFWYRQDPGLGLRLIYFSYDVKMKEKGDIPEGYSVSREKKERFSLILESASTNQTSMYLCASSINTGTGGEKLFFGSGTQLSVL.

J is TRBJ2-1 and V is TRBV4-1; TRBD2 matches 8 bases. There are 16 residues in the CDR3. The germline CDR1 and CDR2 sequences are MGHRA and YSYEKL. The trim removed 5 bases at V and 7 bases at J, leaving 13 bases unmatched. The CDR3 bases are TGCGCCAGCAGCGGACTTAACGGGGGGGCGATTAATGAGCAGTTCTTC. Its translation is CASSGLNGGAINEQFF.

CDR3 in DNA: TGTGCCAGCAGTCCCGCCGGAGGGGGCTACACCTTC. Translation: CASSPAGGGYTF. The chain combines TRBV27 with TRBJ1-2, with no clear D. Trimming pared 5 bases from V and 8 bases from J, leaving 12 bases between. Germline CDR1 MNHEY, CDR2 SMNVEV (reference sequence). The CDR3 loop spans 12 amino acids.

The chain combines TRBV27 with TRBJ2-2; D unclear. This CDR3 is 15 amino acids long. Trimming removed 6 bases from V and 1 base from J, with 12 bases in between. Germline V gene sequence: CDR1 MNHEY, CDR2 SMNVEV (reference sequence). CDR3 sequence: CASSTRTGNTGELFF. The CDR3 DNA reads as TGTGCCAGCAGCACCCGGACGGGGAACACCGGGGAGCTGTTTTTT.

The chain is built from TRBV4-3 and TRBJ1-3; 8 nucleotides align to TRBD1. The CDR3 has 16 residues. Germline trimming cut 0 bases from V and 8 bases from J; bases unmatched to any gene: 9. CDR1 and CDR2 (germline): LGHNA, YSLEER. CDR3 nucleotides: TGCGCCAGCAGCCAAGACTCTGGACAGGGCGGCTACACCATATATTTT. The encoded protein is CASSQDSGQGGYTIYF.

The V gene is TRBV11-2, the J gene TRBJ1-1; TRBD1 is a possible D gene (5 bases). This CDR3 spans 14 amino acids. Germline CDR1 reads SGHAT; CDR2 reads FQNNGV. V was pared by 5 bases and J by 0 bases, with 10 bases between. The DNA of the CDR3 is TGTGCCAGCAGCGGTTCGACAGTGAACACTGAAGCTTTCTTT. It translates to CASSGSTVNTEAFF.

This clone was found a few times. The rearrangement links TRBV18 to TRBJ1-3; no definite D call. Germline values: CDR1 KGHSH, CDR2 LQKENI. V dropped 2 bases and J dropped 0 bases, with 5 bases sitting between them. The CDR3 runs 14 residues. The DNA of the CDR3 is TGTGCCAGCTCACCAGGGGACTCTGGAAACACCATATATTTT. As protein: CASSPGDSGNTIYF.

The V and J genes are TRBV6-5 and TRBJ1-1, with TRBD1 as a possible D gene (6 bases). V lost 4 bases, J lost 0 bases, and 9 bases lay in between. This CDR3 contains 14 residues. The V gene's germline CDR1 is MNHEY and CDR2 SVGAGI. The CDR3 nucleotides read TGTGCCAGCAGTTCCACAGGGATGAACACTGAAGCTTTCTTT. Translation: CASSSTGMNTEAFF.

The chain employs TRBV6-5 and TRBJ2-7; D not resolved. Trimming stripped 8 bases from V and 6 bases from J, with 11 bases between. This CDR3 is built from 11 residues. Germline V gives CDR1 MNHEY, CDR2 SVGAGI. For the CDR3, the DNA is TGTGCCAGCGTTATAGGGTTCGAGCAGTACTTC. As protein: CASVIGFEQYF.

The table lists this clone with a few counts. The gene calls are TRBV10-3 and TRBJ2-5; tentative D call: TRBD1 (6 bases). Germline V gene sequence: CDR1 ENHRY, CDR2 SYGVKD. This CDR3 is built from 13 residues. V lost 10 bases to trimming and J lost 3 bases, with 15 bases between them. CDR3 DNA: TGTGCCAGCAGGGACATGGCGAAAGAGACCCAGTACTTC. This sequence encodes CASRDMAKETQYF.